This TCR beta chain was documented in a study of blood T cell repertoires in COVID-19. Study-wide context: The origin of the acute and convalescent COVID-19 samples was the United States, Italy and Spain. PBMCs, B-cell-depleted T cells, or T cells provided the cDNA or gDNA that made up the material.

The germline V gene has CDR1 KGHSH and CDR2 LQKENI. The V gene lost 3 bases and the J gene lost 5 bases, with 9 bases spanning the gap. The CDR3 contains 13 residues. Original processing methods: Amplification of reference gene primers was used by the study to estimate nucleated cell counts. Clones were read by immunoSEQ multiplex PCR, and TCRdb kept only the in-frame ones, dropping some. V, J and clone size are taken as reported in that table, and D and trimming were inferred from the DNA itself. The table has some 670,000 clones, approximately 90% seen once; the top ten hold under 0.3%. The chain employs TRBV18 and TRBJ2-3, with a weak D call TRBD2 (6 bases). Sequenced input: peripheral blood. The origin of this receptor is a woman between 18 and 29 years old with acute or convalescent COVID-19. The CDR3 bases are TGTGCCAGCTCACCCGGGGGAGAAGATACGCAGTATTTT. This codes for CASSPGGEDTQYF.